This record looks at one T cell receptor (beta chain) sequence and its context. This clonotype was observed a few times. What this receptor recognizes is not known. A read error is possible here, since a much larger clone lies one base away. The conserved final phenylalanine or tryptophan is absent from the CDR3, which likely points to a read error. The sample belongs to a study of tumor and adjacent non-tumor tissue in lung cancer (dated by TCRdb to 2016 to 2019). About the study as a whole: By cancer type, the cohort comprised 12 to 13 adenocarcinoma patients, a couple of squamous cell carcinoma patients and 1 small cell lung cancer patient. The approximately 15 enrolled patients, of whom 10 were men and 5 were women, were aged about 30 to 80 years and were diagnosed with TNM stage I to III disease. Sequencing generated a total of 120 million or so productive TCRbeta reads, averaging approximately 3.8 million reads per sample. Using bulk TCRbeta repertoires from roughly 14 lung cancer patients, the study set lung tumor tissue side by side with matched distant non-tumor lung tissue. More than 25 paired specimens, one tumor and one normal lung sample per patient, were profiled by TCRbeta CDR3 sequencing. General study outcomes and caveats: TCR diversity (inverse Simpson) was significantly higher in tumor than in normal lung tissue (approximately 440 vs 150, P = 0.0075, Mann-Whitney U test). With only about 16 patients in the cohort, the authors noted that larger samples and more detailed clinical data are needed. Peripheral blood was not sequenced, so blood TCRbeta repertoires were not examined in the lung cancer patients of the study. The methods do not name the sequencing platform or mention unique molecular identifiers. Significantly higher TCR diversity was found in younger patients, and higher tumor TCR diversity was associated with shorter overall and disease-free survival. The top 100 clones made up a significantly larger cumulative share of the repertoire in normal lung than in tumor tissue.

To prepare the library, multiplex PCR was applied. The sequencer was an Illumina HiSeq 2500. TCRbeta libraries were constructed through three rounds of nested PCR with primers (Table S4) according to protocols modified from ARM-PCR. Before sequencing, PCR products of 200-500 bp were excised from the gel and purified with the QIAquick gel extraction kit. In the source study's methods: Trimmomatic was used to clean the reads, FLASH was used to merge the reads into complete CDR3 sequences, and MiTCR was used to assign the reads to V(D)J germline segments. Clonal diversity was calculated as the inverse Simpson's index using VDJtools. A read counted as productive if the sequence was in-frame and lacked a premature stop codon. TCRdb reprocessing: public reads trimmed at Q25 with fastp, clones called with MiXCR, in-frame beta chains kept. One record per CDR3 amino acid sequence lists the most common genes and DNA. TCRdb's processing, not the study's, gives the V and J calls here. The table for this sample lists tens of thousands of distinct CDR3 sequences; 75% to 90% of them were counted only once. 10% to 15% of the sample is in the top ten clones.

RNA was isolated from bulk, unsorted tissue, and RNA quality was assessed with a NanoDrop ND-1000 and an Agilent 2100. Newly diagnosed lung cancer patients without prior chemotherapy who had been admitted for thoracic surgery in China between August and November 2014 were enrolled as donors. Anyone who had undergone radiotherapy or chemotherapy before, or who had another cancer at the same time, was left out of the study. Surgical tissue pieces of roughly 1-2 cm3 were preserved in RNAlater solution and were kept at -80 degrees C until use. The sample taken for sequencing was lung tumor tissue. The sequence was collected from a woman in her fifties or sixties with non-small cell lung cancer.

The nucleotide sequence is given as TGTGCCAGCAGGGCTAGCGGCCACACAGATACGCAGTATTCT. Protein translation: CASRASGHTDTQYS. The rearranged chain carries TRBV6-4 and TRBJ2-3; a stretch of 7 junction bases matches TRBD2. Clipping removes 6 bases from V and 2 bases from J, with 5 as the unmatched junction base count. Via the germline V gene, CDR1 is MRHNA and CDR2 SNTAGT. The CDR3 length equals 14 residues, ends included. The kept DNA is CDR3 alone, 42 bases in frame from the first base.